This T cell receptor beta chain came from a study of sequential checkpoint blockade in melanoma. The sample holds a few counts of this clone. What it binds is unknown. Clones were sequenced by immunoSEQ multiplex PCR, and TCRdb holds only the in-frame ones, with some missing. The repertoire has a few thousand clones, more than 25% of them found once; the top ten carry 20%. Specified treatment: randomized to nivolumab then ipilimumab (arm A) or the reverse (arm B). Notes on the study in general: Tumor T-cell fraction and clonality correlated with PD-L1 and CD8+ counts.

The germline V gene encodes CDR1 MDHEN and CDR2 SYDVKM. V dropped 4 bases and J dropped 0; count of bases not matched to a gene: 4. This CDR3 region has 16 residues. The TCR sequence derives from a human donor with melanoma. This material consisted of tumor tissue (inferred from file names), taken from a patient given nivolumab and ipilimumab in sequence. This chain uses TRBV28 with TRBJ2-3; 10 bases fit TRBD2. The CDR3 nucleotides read TGTGCCAGCAGTTCCTCAGCGGGAGGGAGCACAGATACGCAGTATTTT. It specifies CASSSSAGGSTDTQYF.